The next 13 T cell receptor beta chains were all read from a single sample in a study of blood T cell repertoires in COVID-19. Only in-frame clones appear in the TCRdb table, and some are missing; sequencing was by immunoSEQ multiplex PCR. The data contain a few hundred thousand clones, around 81% of them singletons. Material for sequencing was PBMCs or T cells enriched from blood (not recorded which). These TCRs come from a woman aged 40 to 50 with acute COVID-19.

J is TRBJ1-4 and V is TRBV6-5; 11 positions match TRBD1. Germline loops: CDR1 MNHEY, CDR2 SVGAGI. The V segment lost 4 bases and the J segment 8 bases; nucleotides outside the gene matches: 3. This CDR3 has 14 amino acids. CDR3 region: CASSWTGGREKLFF. Here the CDR3 DNA reads TGTGCCAGCAGTTGGACAGGGGGCCGGGAAAAACTGTTTTTT.

The chain employs TRBV3-1 (or the pseudogene TRBV3-2) and TRBJ2-7; 10 bases are shared with TRBD2. CDR1 LGHDT and CDR2 YNNKEL come from the germline V gene (reference sequence). V gave up 4 bases and J gave up 3 bases; unmatched junction bases: 6. The CDR3 has 15 residues. This CDR3 reads CASSREREGLYEQYF. The CDR3 bases are TGTGCCAGCAGCCGTGAGCGGGAGGGCCTCTACGAGCAGTACTTC.

The chain has TRBV10-3 and TRBJ1-5; 7 positions match TRBD1. The CDR3 totals 15 residues. Germline trimming cut 3 bases from V and 1 base from J; bases unmatched to any gene: 3. Looked up from germline, CDR1 is ENHRY and CDR2 is SYGVKD. CDR3 DNA sequence: TGTGCCATCAGTGAACAGGGGATCAGCAATCAGCCCCAGCATTTT. It codes for CAISEQGISNQPQHF.

The rearrangement links TRBV3-1 (or the pseudogene TRBV3-2) to TRBJ1-1; D may be TRBD1 (6 bases). The CDR3 is 14 residues long. Between the trimmed V and J ends, which lost 4 bases and 1 base, there was a span of 10 bases. Germline CDR1 and CDR2: LGHDT and YNNKEL (reference sequence). The CDR3 bases are TGTGCCAGCAGCCTGGGGGGGGCGAACACTGAAGCTTTCTTT. Protein product: CASSLGGANTEAFF.

To note about this clone: The sample has other DNA sequences that encode this CDR3 too. This rearrangement joins TRBV6-5 to TRBJ1-5; 8 nucleotides line up with TRBD1. Germline V CDR1 and CDR2: MNHEY, SVGAGI. CDR3 length equals 14 residues. The trim removed 6 bases at V and 4 bases at J, leaving 5 bases unmatched. The CDR3 sequence is CASRGTGGNQPQHF. The CDR3 DNA reads TGTGCCAGCAGGGGTACAGGGGGGAATCAGCCCCAGCATTTT.

This rearrangement joins TRBV29-1 to TRBJ2-1, with D tentatively TRBD2 (6 bases). The CDR3 has 15 residues. Germline V gene sequence: CDR1 SQVTM, CDR2 ANQGSEA. Trimming removed 6 bases from V and 0 bases from J, with 15 bases in between. CDR3 sequence reads: CSVRESPSSYNEQFF. Written as DNA, the CDR3 is TGCAGCGTGCGGGAAAGCCCTAGCTCCTACAATGAGCAGTTCTTC.

V is TRBV29-1 and J is TRBJ1-2; D is possibly TRBD1 (6 bases). The CDR3 is made up of 14 amino acids. The V and J ends lost 3 bases and 8 bases respectively, with 19 bases between them. Germline values: CDR1 SQVTM, CDR2 ANQGSEA. CDR3 DNA: TGCAGCGTTGACACCGAGGGGGGGGGACGGGGCTACACCTTC. It encodes CSVDTEGGGRGYTF.

V and J are TRBV7-9 and TRBJ2-7; a weak D match, TRBD2 (6 bases). The V gene lost 0 bases and the J gene lost 6 bases, with 9 bases spanning the gap. CDR1 and CDR2 (germline): SEHNR, FQNEAQ (reference sequence). The CDR3 contains 13 residues. The CDR3 sequence is CASSLAGGGEQYF. Here the CDR3 DNA reads TGTGCCAGCAGCTTAGCGGGGGGAGGCGAGCAGTACTTC.

The chain uses TRBV6-2 or TRBV6-3 and TRBJ2-5; 11 positions match TRBD2. This CDR3 has 16 residues. Germline values: CDR1 MNHEY, CDR2 SVGEGT. Trimming took 2 bases from V and 5 from J; bases not matched to a gene: 7. The CDR3 here is CASSYRGLAGGETQYF. The DNA for the CDR3 is TGTGCCAGCAGTTACAGGGGCCTAGCGGGGGGTGAGACCCAGTACTTC.

The sample holds a few counts of this clone. V is TRBV7-9 and J is TRBJ1-5, with D perhaps TRBD1 (5 bases). Germline V gives CDR1 SEHNR, CDR2 FQNEAQ (reference sequence). Trimming left V 2 bases short and J 4 bases short, with 12 bases between. CDR3 length: 15 amino acids. CDR3 sequence: CASSLQGGRNQPQHF. The CDR3 nucleotides read TGTGCCAGCAGCTTACAGGGAGGGAGAAATCAGCCCCAGCATTTT.

The genes are TRBV3-1 (or the pseudogene TRBV3-2) and TRBJ1-2, with D tentatively TRBD1 (6 bases). The CDR3 totals 16 residues. Trimming shortened V by 5 bases and J by 2 bases, and 18 bases separated the two germline ends. Germline-derived CDR1 and CDR2 are LGHDT and YNNKEL (reference sequence). The CDR3 region is CASSSSLGGANYGYTF. DNA for the CDR3: TGTGCCAGCAGCTCCTCATTGGGGGGGGCGAACTATGGCTACACCTTC.

The rearrangement joins TRBV11-2 to TRBJ2-5; 8 bases fit TRBD1. This CDR3 has 16 amino acids. V lost 0 bases and J lost 4; bases outside the gene matches: 7. Germline V gene lookup returns CDR1 SGHAT and CDR2 FQNNGV. CDR3 in amino acids: CASSLDRQGRGETQYF. CDR3 DNA: TGTGCCAGCAGCTTAGACCGACAGGGGCGAGGAGAGACCCAGTACTTC.

This chain joins TRBV19 and TRBJ1-5, with 8 positions matching TRBD1. The length of the CDR3 is 15 residues. J gave up 6 bases and V 2 bases, and 6 bases lay outside the gene matches. Germline V CDR1 and CDR2: LNHDA, SQIVND (reference sequence). CDR3 region: CASSIRRGQGQPQHF. The CDR3 nucleotides read TGTGCCAGTAGTATACGCAGGGGGCAAGGTCAGCCCCAGCATTTT.